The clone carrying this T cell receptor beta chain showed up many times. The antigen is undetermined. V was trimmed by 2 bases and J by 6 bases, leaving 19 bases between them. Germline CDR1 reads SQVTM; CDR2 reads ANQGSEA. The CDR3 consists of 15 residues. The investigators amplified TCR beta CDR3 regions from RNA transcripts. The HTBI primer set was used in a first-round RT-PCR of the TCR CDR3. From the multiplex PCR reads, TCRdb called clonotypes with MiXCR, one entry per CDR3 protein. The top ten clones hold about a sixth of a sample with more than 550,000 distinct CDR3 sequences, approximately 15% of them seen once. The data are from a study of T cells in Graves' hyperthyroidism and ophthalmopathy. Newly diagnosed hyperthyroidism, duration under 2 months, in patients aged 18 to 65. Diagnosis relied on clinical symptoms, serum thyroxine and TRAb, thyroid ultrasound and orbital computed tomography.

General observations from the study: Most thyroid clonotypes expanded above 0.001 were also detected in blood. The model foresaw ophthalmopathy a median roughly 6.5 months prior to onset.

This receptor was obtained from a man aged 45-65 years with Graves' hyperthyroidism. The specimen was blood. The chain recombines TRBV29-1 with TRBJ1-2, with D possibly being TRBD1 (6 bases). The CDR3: CSVERGDSVLDGYTF. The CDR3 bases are TGCAGCGTTGAAAGGGGGGACTCTGTATTGGATGGCTACACCTTC.